Reported below is one T cell receptor beta chain. The antigen remains undetermined. The missing CDR3 end, 3 residues past where the read stops, is filled in from the germline J gene. CDR3 length: 11 residues. V lost 7 bases and J lost 4, with 8 bases in between. CDR1 is SGHDT and CDR2 is YYEEEE in the germline V gene. This sample was taken from a study of T cell clonality in common variable immunodeficiency. The study's findings and limits: Compared with healthy controls, CVID subjects showed increased TCRbeta clonality, mostly in about a third. Links between repertoire features and CVID complications were heterogeneity-limited.

Here immunoSEQ multiplex PCR was the method, and the copy in TCRdb shows in-frame clones only, minus some. The sample contains 45,000 to 55,000 clones, none of them singletons. Sequenced: peripheral blood mononuclear cells. This chain connects TRBV5-6 to TRBJ1-2; D may be TRBD1 (5 bases). The TCR comes from a person aged 18 to 75 in good health. CDR3 loop: CASSGGYGYTF. CDR3 bases read: TGTGCCAGCTCGGGGGGCTATGGC.